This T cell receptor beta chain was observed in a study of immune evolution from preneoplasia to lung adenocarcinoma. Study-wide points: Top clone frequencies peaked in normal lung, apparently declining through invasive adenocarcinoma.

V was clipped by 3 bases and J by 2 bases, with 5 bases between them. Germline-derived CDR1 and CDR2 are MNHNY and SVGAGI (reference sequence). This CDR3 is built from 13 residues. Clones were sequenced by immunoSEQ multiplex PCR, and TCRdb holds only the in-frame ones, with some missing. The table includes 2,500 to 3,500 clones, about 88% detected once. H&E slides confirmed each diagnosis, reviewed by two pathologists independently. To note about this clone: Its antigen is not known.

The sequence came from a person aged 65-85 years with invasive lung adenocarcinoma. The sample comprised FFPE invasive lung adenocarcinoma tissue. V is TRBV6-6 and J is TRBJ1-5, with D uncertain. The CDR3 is CASSYTGNQPQHF. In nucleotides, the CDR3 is TGTGCCAGCAGTTATACAGGCAATCAGCCCCAGCATTTT.